These 30 T cell receptor beta chains were sequenced from one sample in a study of T cells after yellow fever vaccination. TCRdb analysed the 5' RACE reads with MiXCR anew, one entry per CDR3 protein. The table records a few hundred thousand distinct CDR3 sequences, around 7% of them present only once. The sequenced sample was PBMCs, obtained more than 40 days after the first yellow fever vaccination. Receptors were obtained from a man aged 18 to 35 who received the YFV17D yellow fever vaccine.

This clonotype was detected many times. This chain uses TRBV7-2 with TRBJ1-2; D gene ambiguous. This CDR3 has 12 amino acids. V lost 4 bases and J lost 4, with 7 bases in between. Germline CDR1 and CDR2: SGHTA and FQGNSA. The CDR3 DNA reads TGTGCCAGCAGCTGGCAGAGCTATGGCTACACCTTC. Amino acids: CASSWQSYGYTF.

This clonotype was seen a few times. The chain uses TRBV7-9 and TRBJ1-2; 10 bases map to TRBD1. The germline V gene has CDR1 SEHNR and CDR2 FQNEAQ (reference sequence). The junction had 4 bases not matched to a gene; V was cut back by 4 bases and J by 8 bases. The CDR3 totals 13 residues. CDR3 residues: CASSWGTGDGYTF. The CDR3 DNA sequence: TGTGCCAGCAGCTGGGGGACAGGGGACGGCTACACCTTC.

The chain combines TRBV20-1 with TRBJ2-3; 8 bases are shared with TRBD1. J lost 3 bases, V lost 0 bases, and 2 bases had no gene match. Looked up from germline, CDR1 is DFQATT and CDR2 is SNEGSKA (reference sequence). This CDR3 has 14 residues. This CDR3 reads CSAREGTGTDTQYF. Written as DNA, the CDR3 is TGCAGTGCTAGAGAAGGGACAGGAACAGATACGCAGTATTTT.

The chain recombines TRBV19 with TRBJ2-7; unclear D gene. The CDR3 totals 13 residues. Looked up from germline, CDR1 is LNHDA and CDR2 is SQIVND (reference sequence). V gave up 4 bases and J gave up 5 bases, with 12 bases separating them. The CDR3 DNA sequence: TGTGCCAGTAGTACCACCCCGGGTGACGAGCAGTACGTC. It yields the protein CASSTTPGDEQYV.

The chain combines TRBV7-9 with TRBJ2-2; 8 positions agree with TRBD2. CDR3 size: 16 residues. CDR1 SEHNR and CDR2 FQNEAQ come from the germline V gene (reference sequence). V trimming: 7 bases; J trimming: 6 bases; junction bases outside the gene matches: 13. The CDR3: CASIGQWRGEPGELFF. The CDR3 nucleotides read TGTGCCAGCATCGGACAGTGGCGGGGGGAGCCCGGGGAGCTGTTTTTT.

This clonotype was detected only a few times. The rearrangement joins TRBV6-1 to TRBJ2-1, with unresolved D. CDR1 and CDR2 (germline): MNHNS, SASEGT. V was cut by 6 bases and J by 7 bases, with 22 bases left in between. The CDR3 has 16 amino acids. The CDR3, as DNA: TGTGCCAGCAGCCGTTCCTCACAAATCCTAGGTAATGAGCAGTTCTTC. This codes for CASSRSSQILGNEQFF.

The chain uses TRBV5-1 and TRBJ1-6, with TRBD1 matching 11 bases. The ends lost 2 bases at V and 9 bases at J; junction bases unmatched: 7. In germline, CDR1 is SGHRS, CDR2 YFSETQ. The CDR3 contains 16 residues. CDR3 region: CASSFTPGTGGSPLHF. The CDR3 region has the DNA TGCGCCAGCAGCTTCACCCCAGGGACAGGGGGTTCACCCCTCCACTTT. Drawing the rest from reference TRBV5-1 and TRBJ1-6, the complete variable domain is KAGVTQTPRYLIKTRGQQVTLSCSPISGHRSVSWYQQTPGQGLQFLFEYFSETQRNKGNFPGRFSGRQFSNSRSEMNVSTLELGDSALYLCASSFTPGTGGSPLHFGNGTRLTVT.

This clonotype was seen at least ten times. The chain links TRBV5-5 to TRBJ2-3, with D hard to call. There are 13 residues in the CDR3. CDR1 and CDR2 (germline): SGHKS, YYEKEE (reference sequence). V was cut by 4 bases and J by 5 bases, with 11 bases left in between. In DNA form, the CDR3 reads TGTGCCAGCAGCCTGACCGGGCAAGATACGCAGTATTTT. Its protein product is CASSLTGQDTQYF.

This chain joins TRBV6-6 and TRBJ2-1, with TRBD2 as a possible D gene (6 bases). The germline V gene has CDR1 MNHNY and CDR2 SVGAGI (reference sequence). V lost 8 bases, J lost 12 bases, and 14 bases lay in between. The CDR3 has 11 amino acids. The CDR3 is CASSPRDSQFF. The CDR3 DNA reads as TGTGCCAGCTCCCCTCGGGACTCGCAGTTCTTC.

In its sample, this clonotype was seen a few times. The rearrangement joins TRBV4-1 to TRBJ2-7; 12 nucleotides align to TRBD2. Germline-derived CDR1 and CDR2 are MGHRA and YSYEKL. This CDR3 spans 14 amino acids. The trim removed 3 bases at V and 4 bases at J, leaving 1 base unmatched. The CDR3 DNA reads TGCGCCAGCAGCCAGACTAGCGGGGGATACGAGCAGTACTTC. Its translation: CASSQTSGGYEQYF.

This clonotype was recorded a few times. The chain carries TRBV6-2 or TRBV6-3 and TRBJ1-2; perhaps TRBD1 as D (6 bases). The CDR3 spans 13 residues. Trimming took 3 bases from V and 4 from J, leaving 9 bases between them. CDR1 is MNHEY and CDR2 is SVGEGT in the germline V gene. The CDR3 bases are TGTGCCAGCAGTTATGGGGGCGCCTATGGCTACACCTTC. Its translation: CASSYGGAYGYTF.

V usage is TRBV20-1 and J usage is TRBJ1-3; D gene uncertain. The CDR3 length is 13 residues. Germline CDR1 is DFQATT and CDR2 is SNEGSKA (reference sequence). The V end was cut by 3 bases, the J end by 3 bases, with 9 bases between. In DNA form, the CDR3 reads TGCAGTGCTAGGACGCGTAATGGAAACACCATATATTTT. This encodes CSARTRNGNTIYF.

This clonotype showed up many times. The chain uses TRBV4-3 and TRBJ2-1; D gene uncertain. The ends were cut back, 0 bases at V and 10 bases at J, with 10 bases in the middle. Germline values: CDR1 LGHNA, CDR2 YSLEER. The CDR3 has 13 amino acids. CDR3 residues: CASSQDTPSEQFF. Written as DNA, the CDR3 is TGCGCCAGCAGCCAAGACACTCCTTCCGAGCAGTTCTTC.

This clonotype came up a few times. The rearrangement links TRBV18 to TRBJ2-1; D may be TRBD1 (5 bases). This CDR3 is built from 18 residues. Germline lookup yields CDR1 KGHSH and CDR2 LQKENI. With 3 bases removed from V and 0 bases from J, the gap between germline ends came to 18 bases. The CDR3 DNA reads TGTGCCAGCTCACCCCAGGGCCCAGGTCAGAGCTCCTACAATGAGCAGTTCTTC. It is translated as CASSPQGPGQSSYNEQFF.

This clonotype showed up just a few times. The V gene is TRBV5-4, the J gene TRBJ1-1; perhaps TRBD1 as D (5 bases). The CDR3 covers 15 residues. Trimming took off 3 bases at V and 5 bases at J, with 17 bases between the two ends. The V gene's germline CDR1 is SGHNT and CDR2 YYREEE (reference sequence). The chain's CDR3 is CASSSPGARETEAFF. The CDR3 coding sequence is TGTGCCAGCAGCTCCCCCGGGGCTCGGGAAACTGAAGCTTTCTTT.

This clonotype has a handful of counts. This rearrangement joins TRBV23-1 to TRBJ2-3; the match to TRBD2 covers 7 bases. TRBV23-1 is reported as an ORF; its role is uncertain. CDR3 size: 15 residues. The junction had 0 bases not matched to a gene; V was cut back by 0 bases and J by 0 bases. In DNA, the CDR3 is TGCGCCAGCAGTCAATCGGGGGGGAGCACAGATACGCAGTATTTT. It codes for CASSQSGGSTDTQYF.

This clonotype appeared many times. This chain uses TRBV7-2 with TRBJ1-1; the D is unclear. The CDR3 spans 12 residues. Germline V lookup: CDR1 SGHTA, CDR2 FQGNSA. The V end was cut by 0 bases, the J end by 8 bases, with 7 bases between. CDR3: CASSLAAAEAFF. CDR3 coding DNA: TGTGCCAGCAGCTTAGCGGCAGCCGAAGCTTTCTTT.

This clonotype was detected ten times or more. V and J are TRBV6-1 and TRBJ1-6, with TRBD1 as a possible D gene (6 bases). The CDR3 runs 15 residues. Per germline, CDR1 MNHNS and CDR2 SASEGT. The germline V and J ends were trimmed by 7 bases and 6 bases, with 16 bases remaining between them. In DNA, the CDR3 is TGTGCCAGCACCCGAAGACAGGATTTTAATTCACCCCTCCACTTT. Residues: CASTRRQDFNSPLHF.

This clonotype was counted a few times. V and J are TRBV20-1 and TRBJ1-1; 8 positions agree with TRBD1. V dropped 6 bases and J dropped 7; count of bases not matched to a gene: 13. This CDR3 region has 14 residues. Germline assignment: CDR1 DFQATT and CDR2 SNEGSKA (reference sequence). The CDR3 reads CSAPGGAGRVEAFF. The CDR3 nucleotides read TGCAGTGCCCCAGGGGGCGCCGGGCGGGTTGAAGCTTTCTTT.

The chain combines TRBV7-8 with TRBJ2-1; possible D gene TRBD2, 5 bases. The V end lost 6 bases, the J end lost 8 bases, and 8 bases lay between the germline ends. The germline gives CDR1 SGHVS, CDR2 FQNEAQ. CDR3 length equals 11 residues. The CDR3 coding sequence is TGTGCCAGCAGGTTCGGGGATGAGCAGTTCTTC. It specifies CASRFGDEQFF. The whole variable domain, filled in from reference TRBV7-8 and TRBJ2-1, reads GAGVSQSPRYKVAKRGQDVALRCDPISGHVSLFWYQQALGQGPEFLTYFQNEAQLDKSGLPSDRFFAERPEGSVSTLKIQRTQQEDSAVYLCASRFGDEQFFGPGTRLTVL.

This clonotype has just a few counts. V is TRBV4-3 and J is TRBJ2-3, with TRBD1 as a possible D gene (6 bases). CDR3 size: 15 residues. Germline-derived CDR1 and CDR2 are LGHNA and YSLEER. V was shortened by 6 bases and J by 1 base, with 14 bases between the two germline ends. CDR3 sequence: CASSEGGWGTDTQYF. In DNA, the CDR3 is TGCGCCAGCAGTGAAGGGGGATGGGGCACAGATACGCAGTATTTT.

This clonotype turned up a few times. The chain uses TRBV4-3 and TRBJ2-2, with D perhaps TRBD1 (5 bases). Germline lookup yields CDR1 LGHNA and CDR2 YSLEER. The V gene lost 4 bases and the J gene lost 0 bases, with 15 bases spanning the gap. This CDR3 is 17 amino acids long. For the CDR3, the DNA is TGCGCCAGCAGCCGGAGAGCAGGGTTAACGAACACCGGGGAGCTGTTTTTT. Its translation is CASSRRAGLTNTGELFF.

Regarding this clonotype: A much larger clone lies one base from this, so it may be a read error. V and J are TRBV7-2 and TRBJ2-3, with 9 bases aligning to TRBD2. The V segment lost 3 bases and the J segment 5 bases; nucleotides outside the gene matches: 3. The CDR3 length is 14 residues. CDR1 and CDR2 from the germline V gene are SGHTA and FQGNSA. The CDR3 sequence is CASSFSGGIDTQYF. CDR3 in DNA: TGTGCCAGCAGCTTTAGCGGGGGCATAGATACGCAGTATTTT.

V and J are TRBV24-1 and TRBJ1-1; weak D call: TRBD1 (6 bases). Germline V CDR1 and CDR2: KGHDR, SFDVKD. With 12 bases removed from V and 4 bases from J, the gap between germline ends came to 17 bases. The CDR3 length is 13 residues. The CDR3 is CARIFGGGTEAFF. In DNA form, the CDR3 reads TGTGCCCGAATCTTCGGGGGCGGCACTGAAGCTTTCTTT.

This clonotype appeared many times. The chain carries TRBV9 and TRBJ1-6; D unclear. Between the trimmed V and J ends, which lost 1 base and 3 bases, there was a span of 8 bases. The CDR3 totals 15 residues. Per germline, CDR1 SGDLS and CDR2 YYNGEE. In DNA, the CDR3 is TGTGCCAGCAGCGTATCCGGCTACTATAATTCACCCCTCCACTTT. This gives the protein CASSVSGYYNSPLHF. Complete variable domain (other parts from reference TRBV9 and TRBJ1-6): DSGVTQTPKHLITATGQRVTLRCSPRSGDLSVYWYQQSLDQGLQFLIQYYNGEERAKGNILERFSAQQFPDLHSELNLSSLELGDSALYFCASSVSGYYNSPLHFGNGTRLTVT.

The chain employs TRBV7-2 and TRBJ2-5, with D unclear. The CDR3 is 15 residues long. Germline V gives CDR1 SGHTA, CDR2 FQGNSA. The V end lost 2 bases, the J end lost 1 base, and 11 bases lay between the germline ends. The CDR3 DNA reads as TGTGCCAGCAGCTTACTTGGGGTTGTCCAAGAGACCCAGTACTTC. Translation: CASSLLGVVQETQYF.

This clonotype was detected ten times or more. The chain combines TRBV5-6 with TRBJ2-2; D is ambiguous. The CDR3 totals 14 residues. The V and J ends lost 3 bases and 6 bases respectively, with 12 bases between them. Germline-derived CDR1 and CDR2 are SGHDT and YYEEEE. CDR3 sequence (DNA): TGTGCCAGCAGCTACCGCAAGACCGCCGGGGAGCTGTTTTTT. Its translation is CASSYRKTAGELFF.

This clonotype was recorded at least ten times. V gene TRBV27 combines with J gene TRBJ1-2, with unresolved D. Germline CDR1 is MNHEY and CDR2 is SMNVEV (reference sequence). Trimming cost V 4 bases and J 10 bases, with 19 bases left between them. The CDR3 totals 14 residues. The CDR3 nucleotides read TGTGCCAGCAGTTCAGCTGACATCTATGGTTTCTACACCTTC. Its translation: CASSSADIYGFYTF.

This sequence joins TRBV7-2 and TRBJ1-6, with unresolved D. Trimming pared 5 bases from V and 0 bases from J, leaving 5 bases between. CDR3 size: 14 residues. CDR1 and CDR2 from the germline V gene are SGHTA and FQGNSA. The CDR3: CASSVNSYNSPLHF. The CDR3 DNA reads as TGTGCCAGCAGCGTTAACTCCTATAATTCACCCCTCCACTTT.

The table lists this clonotype with many counts. The chain employs TRBV4-2 and TRBJ1-2; D remains ambiguous. The V and J ends lost 4 bases and 4 bases respectively, with 16 bases between them. This CDR3 contains 15 residues. Germline values: CDR1 LGHNA, CDR2 YNFKEQ. For the CDR3, the DNA is TGTGCCAGCAGCCCCCCGGCAAGGGCCGCCTATGGCTACACCTTC. The encoded protein is CASSPPARAAYGYTF.